This note documents a single T cell receptor beta chain sequence. This record belongs to a study of T cell responses to AZD1222 COVID-19 vaccine. The method was immunoSEQ multiplex PCR; TCRdb's version includes in-frame clones alone and lacks a portion of them. The data show 90,000 to 120,000 clones, nearly 90% seen once. The CDR3 runs to 13 residues. Germline V gives CDR1 SSHAT, CDR2 FNYEAQ (reference sequence). Trimming left V 1 base short and J 2 bases short, with 4 bases between. This clonotype originated in an adult who received the AZD1222 COVID-19 vaccine. The chain is built from TRBV7-7 and TRBJ2-3; D unresolved. The material was peripheral blood, obtained 28 days after the second AZD1222 dose. The CDR3 is CASSLDYTDTQYF. In nucleotides, the CDR3 is TGTGCCAGCAGCTTAGACTACACAGATACGCAGTATTTT.